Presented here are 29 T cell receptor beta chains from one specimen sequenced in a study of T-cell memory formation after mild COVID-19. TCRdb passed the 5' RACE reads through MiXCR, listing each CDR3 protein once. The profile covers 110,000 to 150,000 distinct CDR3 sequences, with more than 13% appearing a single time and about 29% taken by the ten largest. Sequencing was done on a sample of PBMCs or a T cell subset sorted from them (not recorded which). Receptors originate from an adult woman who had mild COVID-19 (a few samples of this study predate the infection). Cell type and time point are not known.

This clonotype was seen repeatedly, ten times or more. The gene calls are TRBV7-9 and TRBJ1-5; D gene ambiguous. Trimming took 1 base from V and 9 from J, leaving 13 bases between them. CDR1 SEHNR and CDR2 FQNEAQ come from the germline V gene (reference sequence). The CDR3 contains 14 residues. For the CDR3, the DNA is TGTGCCAGCAGCTTAGAGGAGGTCGTCGGGCCCCAGCATTTT. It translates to CASSLEEVVGPQHF.

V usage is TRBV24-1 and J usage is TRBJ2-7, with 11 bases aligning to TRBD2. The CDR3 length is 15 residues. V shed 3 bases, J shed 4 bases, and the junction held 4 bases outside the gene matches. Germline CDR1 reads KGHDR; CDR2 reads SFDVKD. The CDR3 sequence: CATSDGASGRYEQYF. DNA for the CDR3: TGTGCCACCAGTGATGGGGCTAGCGGGAGGTACGAGCAGTACTTC.

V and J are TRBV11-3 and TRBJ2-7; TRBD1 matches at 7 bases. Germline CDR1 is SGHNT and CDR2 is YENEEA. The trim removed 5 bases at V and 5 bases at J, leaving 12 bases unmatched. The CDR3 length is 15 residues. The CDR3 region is CASSQRQGEYHEQYF. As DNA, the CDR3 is TGTGCCAGCAGCCAACGACAGGGCGAGTACCACGAGCAGTACTTC.

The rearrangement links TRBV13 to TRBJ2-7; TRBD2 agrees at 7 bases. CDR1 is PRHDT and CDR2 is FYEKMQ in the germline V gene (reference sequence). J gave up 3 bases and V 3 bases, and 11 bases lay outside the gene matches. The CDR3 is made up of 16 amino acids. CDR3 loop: CASSLFMGGESYEQYF. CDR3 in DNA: TGTGCCAGCAGCTTGTTCATGGGGGGGGAAAGCTACGAGCAGTACTTC.

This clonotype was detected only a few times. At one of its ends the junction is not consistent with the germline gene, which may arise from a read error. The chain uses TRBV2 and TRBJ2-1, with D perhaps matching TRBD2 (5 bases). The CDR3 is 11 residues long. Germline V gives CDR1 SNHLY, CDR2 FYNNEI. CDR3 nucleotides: TGTGCCAGCACTCTCCCACCCGACGGGGTCTTC. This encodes CASTLPPDGVF.

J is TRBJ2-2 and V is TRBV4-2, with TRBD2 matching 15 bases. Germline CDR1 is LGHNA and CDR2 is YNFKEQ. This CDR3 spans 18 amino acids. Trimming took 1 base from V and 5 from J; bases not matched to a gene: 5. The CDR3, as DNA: TGTGCCAGCAGCCAAGCCTTAGGACTAGCGGGAGGGACCGGGGAGCTGTTTTTT. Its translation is CASSQALGLAGGTGELFF.

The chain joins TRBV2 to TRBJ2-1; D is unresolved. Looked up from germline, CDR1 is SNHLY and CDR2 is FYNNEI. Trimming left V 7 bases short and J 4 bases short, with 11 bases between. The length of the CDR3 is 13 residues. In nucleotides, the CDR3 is TGTGCCAGCAACGACATGGGTTACAATGAGCAGTTCTTC. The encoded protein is CASNDMGYNEQFF.

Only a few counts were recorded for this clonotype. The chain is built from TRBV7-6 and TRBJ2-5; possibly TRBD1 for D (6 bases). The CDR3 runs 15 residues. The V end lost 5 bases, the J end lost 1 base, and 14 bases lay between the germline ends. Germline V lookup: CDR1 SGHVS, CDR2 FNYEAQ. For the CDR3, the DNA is TGTGCCAGCAGCCGGTACTGGGGGCCCCAAGAGACCCAGTACTTC. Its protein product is CASSRYWGPQETQYF.

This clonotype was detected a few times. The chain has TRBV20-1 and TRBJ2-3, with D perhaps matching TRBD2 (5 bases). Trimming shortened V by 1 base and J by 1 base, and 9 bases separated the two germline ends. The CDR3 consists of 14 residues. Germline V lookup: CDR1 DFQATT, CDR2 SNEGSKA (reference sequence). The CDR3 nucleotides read TGCAGTGCTAGAGTTGGAGCGGGCACAGATACGCAGTATTTT. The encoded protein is CSARVGAGTDTQYF.

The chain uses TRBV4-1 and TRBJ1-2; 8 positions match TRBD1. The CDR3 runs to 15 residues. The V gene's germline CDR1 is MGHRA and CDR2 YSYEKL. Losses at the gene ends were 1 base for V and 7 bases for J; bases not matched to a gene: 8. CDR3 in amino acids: CASSQGPRTGSGYTF. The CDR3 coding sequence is TGCGCCAGCAGCCAAGGTCCTCGGACAGGGTCTGGCTACACCTTC.

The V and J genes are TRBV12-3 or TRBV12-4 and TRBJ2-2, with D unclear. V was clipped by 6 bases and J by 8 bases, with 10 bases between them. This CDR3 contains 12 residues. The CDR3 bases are TGTGCCAGCAGCCAAAGGCAGGGGGAGCTGTTTTTT. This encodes CASSQRQGELFF.

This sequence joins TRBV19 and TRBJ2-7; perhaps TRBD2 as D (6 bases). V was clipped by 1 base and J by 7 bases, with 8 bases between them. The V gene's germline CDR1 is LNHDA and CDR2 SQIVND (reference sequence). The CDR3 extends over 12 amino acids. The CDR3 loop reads CASSIAGAEQYF. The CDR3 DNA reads TGTGCCAGTAGTATAGCGGGAGCAGAGCAGTACTTC.

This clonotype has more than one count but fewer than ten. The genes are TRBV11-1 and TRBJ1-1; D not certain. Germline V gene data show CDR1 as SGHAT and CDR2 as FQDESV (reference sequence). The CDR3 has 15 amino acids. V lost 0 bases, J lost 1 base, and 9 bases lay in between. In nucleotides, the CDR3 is TGTGCCAGCAGCTTAGCGTGGATTGGGAACACTGAAGCTTTCTTT. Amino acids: CASSLAWIGNTEAFF.

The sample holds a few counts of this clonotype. CDR3 DNA: TGTGCCAGCAGTTTATCATGGGTAAAGGAAAAACTGTTTTTT. Its translation: CASSLSWVKEKLFF. The chain is built from TRBV12-3 or TRBV12-4 and TRBJ1-4; D unclear. The CDR3 has 14 amino acids. V gave up 2 bases and J gave up 8 bases, with 12 bases separating them.

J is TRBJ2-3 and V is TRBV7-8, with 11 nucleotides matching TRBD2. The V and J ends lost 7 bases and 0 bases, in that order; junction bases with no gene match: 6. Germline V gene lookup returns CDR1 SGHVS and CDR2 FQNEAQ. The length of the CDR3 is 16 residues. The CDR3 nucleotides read TGTGCCAGCAATCCCCTAGCGGGGGGAAGCACAGATACGCAGTATTTT. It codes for CASNPLAGGSTDTQYF.

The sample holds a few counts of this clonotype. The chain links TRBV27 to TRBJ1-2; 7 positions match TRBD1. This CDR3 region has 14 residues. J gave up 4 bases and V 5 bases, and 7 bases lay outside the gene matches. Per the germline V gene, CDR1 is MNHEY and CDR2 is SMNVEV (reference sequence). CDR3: CASSVGGASYGYTF. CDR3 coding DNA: TGTGCCAGCAGTGTAGGGGGCGCAAGCTATGGCTACACCTTC.

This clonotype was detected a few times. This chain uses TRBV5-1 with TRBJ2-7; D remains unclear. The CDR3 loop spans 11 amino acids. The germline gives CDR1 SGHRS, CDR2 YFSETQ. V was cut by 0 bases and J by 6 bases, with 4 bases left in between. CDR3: CASSLESEQYF. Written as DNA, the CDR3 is TGCGCCAGCAGCTTGGAGTCCGAGCAGTACTTC.

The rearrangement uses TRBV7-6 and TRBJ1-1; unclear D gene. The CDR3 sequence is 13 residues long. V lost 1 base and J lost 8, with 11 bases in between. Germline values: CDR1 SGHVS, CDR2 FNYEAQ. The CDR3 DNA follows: TGTGCCAGCAGCTTAGGGGAGGGTCAGGAAGCTTTCTTT. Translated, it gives CASSLGEGQEAFF.

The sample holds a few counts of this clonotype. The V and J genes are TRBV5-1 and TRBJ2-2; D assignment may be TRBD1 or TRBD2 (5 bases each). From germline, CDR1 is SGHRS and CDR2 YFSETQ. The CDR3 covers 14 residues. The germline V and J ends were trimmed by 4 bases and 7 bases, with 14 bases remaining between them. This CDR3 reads CASSQGHGDGELFF. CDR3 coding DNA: TGCGCCAGCAGCCAGGGCCACGGGGACGGGGAGCTGTTTTTT.

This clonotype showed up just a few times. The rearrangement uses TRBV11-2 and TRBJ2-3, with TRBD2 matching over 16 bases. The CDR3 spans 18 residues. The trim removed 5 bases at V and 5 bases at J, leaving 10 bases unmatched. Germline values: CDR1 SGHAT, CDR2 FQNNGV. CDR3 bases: TGTGCCAGCAGCATCGGGACTAGCGGGAGGGGGCCGGTAGATACGCAGTATTTT. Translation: CASSIGTSGRGPVDTQYF. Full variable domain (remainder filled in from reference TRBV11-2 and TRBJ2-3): EAGVAQSPRYKIIEKRQSVAFWCNPISGHATLYWYQQILGQGPKLLIQFQNNGVVDDSQLPKDRFSAERLKGVDSTLKIQPAKLEDSAVYLCASSIGTSGRGPVDTQYFGPGTRLTVL.

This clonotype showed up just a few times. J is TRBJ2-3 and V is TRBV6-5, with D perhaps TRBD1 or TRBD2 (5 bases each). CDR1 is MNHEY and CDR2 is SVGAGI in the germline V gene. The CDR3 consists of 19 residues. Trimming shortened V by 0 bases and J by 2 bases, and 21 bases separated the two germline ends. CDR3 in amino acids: CASSYSGFVGDGPTDTQYF. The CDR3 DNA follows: TGTGCCAGCAGTTACTCGGGTTTTGTGGGGGACGGACCCACAGATACGCAGTATTTT.

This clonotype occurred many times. The CDR3 sequence is CASSLSGGRDTDTQYF. In nucleotides, the CDR3 is TGTGCCAGCAGTTTATCGGGAGGGAGGGACACAGATACGCAGTATTTT. The rearrangement joins TRBV12-3 or TRBV12-4 to TRBJ2-3; 8 nucleotides match TRBD2. This CDR3 has 16 residues. Trimming cost V 2 bases and J 2 bases; bases outside gene matches: 6.

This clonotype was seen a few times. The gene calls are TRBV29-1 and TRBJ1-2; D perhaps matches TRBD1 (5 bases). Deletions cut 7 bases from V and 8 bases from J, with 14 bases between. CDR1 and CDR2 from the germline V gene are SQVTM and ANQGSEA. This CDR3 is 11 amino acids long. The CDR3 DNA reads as TGCAGCGCTACAGACGAGGGGGGCTACACCTTC. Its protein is CSATDEGGYTF.

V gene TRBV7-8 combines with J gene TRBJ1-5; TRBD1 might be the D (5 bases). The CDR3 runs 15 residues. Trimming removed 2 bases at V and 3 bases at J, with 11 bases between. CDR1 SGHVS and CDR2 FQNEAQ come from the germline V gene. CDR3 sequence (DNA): TGTGCCAGCAGCTTAAGGCCAGGGAACAATCAGCCCCAGCATTTT. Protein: CASSLRPGNNQPQHF.

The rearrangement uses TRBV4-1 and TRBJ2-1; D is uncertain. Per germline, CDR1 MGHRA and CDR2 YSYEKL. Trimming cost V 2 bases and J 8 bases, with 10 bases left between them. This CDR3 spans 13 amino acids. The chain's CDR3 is CASSQNRLHEQFF. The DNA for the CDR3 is TGCGCCAGCAGCCAAAACCGCCTCCATGAGCAGTTCTTC.

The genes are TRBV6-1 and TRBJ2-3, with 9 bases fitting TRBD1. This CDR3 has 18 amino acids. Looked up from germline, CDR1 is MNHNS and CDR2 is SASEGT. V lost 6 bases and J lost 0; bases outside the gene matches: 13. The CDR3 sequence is CASRSRQGDLSSTDTQYF. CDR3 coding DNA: TGTGCCAGCAGATCGCGACAGGGGGATCTCTCTAGCACAGATACGCAGTATTTT.

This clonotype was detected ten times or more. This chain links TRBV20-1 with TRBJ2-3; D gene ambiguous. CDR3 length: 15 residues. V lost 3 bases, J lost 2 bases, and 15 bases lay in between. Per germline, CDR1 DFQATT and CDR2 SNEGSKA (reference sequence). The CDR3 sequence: CSASRFGLNTDTQYF. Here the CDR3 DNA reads TGCAGTGCTAGTCGGTTTGGGTTAAACACAGATACGCAGTATTTT.

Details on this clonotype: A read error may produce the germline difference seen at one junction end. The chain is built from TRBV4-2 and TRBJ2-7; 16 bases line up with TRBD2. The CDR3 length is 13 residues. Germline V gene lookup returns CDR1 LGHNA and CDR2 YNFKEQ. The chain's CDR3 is CASAGTSGRGLHF. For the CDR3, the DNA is TGTGCCAGCGCCGGGACTAGCGGGAGGGGATTGCACTTC.

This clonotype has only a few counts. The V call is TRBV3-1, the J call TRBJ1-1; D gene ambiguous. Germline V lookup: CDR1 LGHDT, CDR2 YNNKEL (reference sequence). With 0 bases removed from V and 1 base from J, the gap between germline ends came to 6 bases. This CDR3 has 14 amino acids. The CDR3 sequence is CASSQESGNTEAFF. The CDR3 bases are TGTGCCAGCAGCCAAGAATCAGGGAACACTGAAGCTTTCTTT.